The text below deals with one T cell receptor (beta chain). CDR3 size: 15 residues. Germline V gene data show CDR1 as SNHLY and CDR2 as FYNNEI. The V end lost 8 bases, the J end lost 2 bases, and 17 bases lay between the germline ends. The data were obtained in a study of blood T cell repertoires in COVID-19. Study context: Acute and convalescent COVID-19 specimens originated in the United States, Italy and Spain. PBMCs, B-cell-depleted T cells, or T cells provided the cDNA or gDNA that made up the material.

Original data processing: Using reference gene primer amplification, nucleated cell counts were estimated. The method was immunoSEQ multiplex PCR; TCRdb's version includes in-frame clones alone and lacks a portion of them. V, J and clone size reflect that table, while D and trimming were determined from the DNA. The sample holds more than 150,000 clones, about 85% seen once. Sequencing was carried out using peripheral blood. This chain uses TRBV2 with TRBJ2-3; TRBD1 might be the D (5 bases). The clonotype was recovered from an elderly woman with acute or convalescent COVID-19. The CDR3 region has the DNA TGTGCCAGCTTAGGGCGCCGACAGAACACAGATACGCAGTATTTT. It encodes CASLGRRQNTDTQYF.